The 22 T cell receptor beta chains presented below share a single source sample, sequenced in a study of T cells expressing NK-cell markers (dated by TCRdb to about 2020). Library construction relied on 5' RACE. Sequencing used an Illumina HiSeq 2000. After reprocessing by TCRdb, each CDR3 protein sequence is one entry, and no DNA is given. This sample's listing comprises 150,000 to 180,000 distinct CDR3 sequences. The ten largest clonotypes hold less than 40% of the sample. Sequenced material: blood T cells: a sorted CD56 or NKG2C T cell subset, CD4+ or CD8+ T cells, or bulk PBMC T cells (not recorded which). These receptors were collected from a woman aged 50 to 60 in good health. Donor details come from another sample of the same person, matched by shared clones.

The rearrangement uses TRBV12-3 or TRBV12-4 and TRBJ2-1; the TCRdb call, TRBD1, lacks DNA for checking. CDR3 length: 15 amino acids. The CDR3 sequence: CASSPQIFSGDEQFF.

This chain links TRBV12-3 or TRBV12-4 with TRBJ2-1; TCRdb's D gene call, TRBD2, goes unchecked for lack of DNA. CDR3 length: 16 residues. The CDR3 sequence: CASSLNSGPPLNEQFF.

The J gene is TRBJ2-1, the V gene TRBV6-2 or TRBV6-3; the TRBD2 assignment by TCRdb is unverifiable without DNA. This CDR3 comprises 16 residues. CDR1 and CDR2 from the germline V gene are MNHEY and SVGEGT. The CDR3 reads CASKHLAGEKFGEQFF.

The rearrangement uses TRBV11-3 and TRBJ2-1; TCRdb names TRBD2, which stays unverified in the absence of DNA. This CDR3 has 14 amino acids. CDR1 is SGHNT and CDR2 is YENEEA in the germline V gene. The CDR3 spells CASSSGLTYNEQFF.

This chain's CDR3 is CASSVEGWGGRDEQFF. J is TRBJ2-1 and V is TRBV9; TCRdb's assignment of TRBD2 cannot be checked, as there is no DNA. Germline CDR1 is SGDLS and CDR2 is YYNGEE. The length of the CDR3 is 16 residues.

The rearrangement uses TRBV6-5 and TRBJ2-2; TCRdb's D call, TRBD2, is unchecked because there is no DNA. CDR1 is MNHEY, CDR2 SVGAGI, per germline. The CDR3 contains 16 residues. The CDR3 region is CASSYGLAENTGELFF.

The chain combines TRBV12-3 or TRBV12-4 with TRBJ1-4. The CDR3 is 12 amino acids. The CDR3 reads CASSSMDEKLFF.

The V call is TRBV25-1, the J call TRBJ2-3; TCRdb outputs TRBD2, but without DNA this stays unchecked. Germline V CDR1 and CDR2: MGHDK, SYGVNS. The length of the CDR3 is 20 residues. The CDR3 loop reads CASSGLRLAGEGLFTDTQYF. Looking up the rest from reference TRBV25-1 and TRBJ2-3 gives the full variable domain: EADIYQTPRYLVIGTGKKITLECSQTMGHDKMYWYQQDPGMELHLIHYSYGVNSTEKGDLSSESTVSRIRTEHFPLTLESARPSHTSQYLCASSGLRLAGEGLFTDTQYFGPGTRLTVL.

This chain joins TRBV5-5 and TRBJ1-1. Germline CDR1 SGHKS, CDR2 YYEKEE (reference sequence). This CDR3 region has 11 residues. The CDR3 spells CASSLEAEAFF.

This CDR3 reads CSASPWGHNEQFF. The chain combines TRBV20-1 with TRBJ2-1; the D call of TRBD1 rests on TCRdb alone, since no DNA is present to check it. The CDR3 contains 13 residues. CDR1 and CDR2 (germline): DFQATT, SNEGSKA (reference sequence).

The chain combines TRBV4-2 with TRBJ2-2; TCRdb names TRBD1, which stays unverified in the absence of DNA. The CDR3 contains 14 residues. CDR1 and CDR2 from the germline V gene are LGHNA and YNFKEQ. CDR3 region: CASSQDGRGGELFF.

The genes are TRBV18 and TRBJ2-1; TCRdb's assignment of TRBD1 cannot be checked, as there is no DNA. There are 16 residues in the CDR3. CDR1 is KGHSH and CDR2 is LQKENI in the germline V gene. This CDR3 is CASSPNRDAAYNEQFF.

The rearrangement uses TRBV12-3 or TRBV12-4 and TRBJ2-5. CDR3 size: 14 residues. CDR3 protein: CASSLVEWQETQYF.

The rearrangement joins TRBV19 to TRBJ2-1. The germline V gene encodes CDR1 LNHDA and CDR2 SQIVND (reference sequence). This CDR3 spans 14 amino acids. CDR3 protein: CASSLKVAYNEQFF.

The J gene is TRBJ2-3, the V gene TRBV13; TCRdb calls TRBD1, which cannot be checked without DNA. Germline values: CDR1 PRHDT, CDR2 FYEKMQ (reference sequence). The CDR3 has 15 amino acids. CDR3 loop: CASSISGMPDHTQYF. Full variable domain (outside the CDR3, taken from reference TRBV13 and TRBJ2-3): AAGVIQSPRHLIKEKRETATLKCYPIPRHDTVYWYQQGPGQDPQFLISFYEKMQSDKGSIPDRFSAQQFSDYHSELNMSSLELGDSALYFCASSISGMPDHTQYFGPGTRLTVL.

This sequence joins TRBV7-9 and TRBJ1-2. The germline V gene encodes CDR1 SEHNR and CDR2 FQNEAQ (reference sequence). The CDR3 spans 15 residues. The CDR3 here is CASSLTLEQHYGYTF.

CDR3 region: CASSLGTGKYNEQFF. The chain couples TRBV7-9 to TRBJ2-1; TCRdb reports TRBD1, a call that lacks DNA to check it against. The CDR3 is 15 residues long. Looked up from germline, CDR1 is SEHNR and CDR2 is FQNEAQ (reference sequence).

The rearrangement joins TRBV7-9 to TRBJ2-5. The germline CDR1 and CDR2 sequences are SEHNR and FQNEAQ (reference sequence). This CDR3 comprises 16 residues. CDR3 loop: CASSLGPADLQETQYF.

The CDR3 sequence: CASSSLAGGPGDTQYF. The rearrangement joins TRBV12-3 or TRBV12-4 to TRBJ2-3; no DNA is available, so the TRBD2 call from TCRdb remains unchecked. The CDR3 has 16 residues.

V is TRBV12-3 or TRBV12-4 and J is TRBJ2-1; the TRBD1 assignment by TCRdb is unverifiable without DNA. This CDR3 region has 16 residues. CDR3 sequence: CASSFWDLSSYNEQFF.

The genes are TRBV20-1 and TRBJ2-3; TCRdb indicates TRBD1, and absent DNA this call remains unverified. Germline V gives CDR1 DFQATT, CDR2 SNEGSKA (reference sequence). This CDR3 spans 13 amino acids. CDR3 sequence: CSALGEELDTQYF.

The chain combines TRBV29-1 with TRBJ2-1. CDR3 size: 13 residues. Germline V CDR1 and CDR2: SQVTM, ANQGSEA. CDR3 in amino acids: CSVWEGPYNEQFF.